What follows are 21 T cell receptor beta chains derived from one specimen sequenced in a study of spatial heterogeneity in lung cancer. The time point: sample taken at primary tumor resection. Without sorting, whole RNA was sequenced from tumor, nontumor lung or frozen PBMC. TCRdb re-called the 5' RACE reads through MiXCR, storing one row per CDR3 protein. The sample records over 50,000 distinct CDR3 sequences, approximately 8% being singletons. This specimen consisted of PBMCs, obtained at surgery. Receptors originate from a female donor with early-stage non-small cell lung cancer.

This clonotype was counted ten times or more. This chain joins TRBV12-3 or TRBV12-4 and TRBJ1-1; D is uncertain. CDR3 length: 14 amino acids. V lost 7 bases and J 0 bases, leaving 12 bases between the germline ends. The CDR3 DNA follows: TGTGCCAGCACCCTGGCGGAGATGAACACTGAAGCTTTCTTT. Its protein product is CASTLAEMNTEAFF.

The sample holds many counts of this clonotype. This sequence joins TRBV5-1 and TRBJ2-7, with TRBD2 matching over 9 bases. This CDR3 contains 15 residues. Germline-derived CDR1 and CDR2 are SGHRS and YFSETQ. V was pared by 4 bases and J by 7 bases, with 12 bases of the junction left unmatched. This chain's CDR3 is CASSESGTSPWEQYF. The CDR3, as DNA: TGCGCCAGCAGCGAATCCGGGACTAGCCCCTGGGAGCAGTACTTC.

This clonotype occurred many times. This chain joins TRBV7-6 and TRBJ2-1; 8 bases map to TRBD2. With V trimmed by 6 bases and J by 0 bases, 7 bases remained unmatched. The CDR3 sequence is 16 residues long. Germline V CDR1 and CDR2: SGHVS, FNYEAQ. CDR3 sequence (DNA): TGTGCCAGCAGTTTACAGCGGGAGAGCTCCTACAATGAGCAGTTCTTC. Encoded protein: CASSLQRESSYNEQFF. Together with reference TRBV7-6 and TRBJ2-1, the CDR3 gives the full variable domain: GAGVSQSPRYKVTKRGQDVALRCDPISGHVSLYWYRQALGQGPEFLTYFNYEAQQDKSGLPNDRFSAERPEGSISTLTIQRTEQRDSAMYRCASSLQRESSYNEQFFGPGTRLTVL.

At least ten counts were recorded for this clonotype. The genes are TRBV14 and TRBJ1-4, with a tentative D call TRBD1 (6 bases). Trimming left V 4 bases short and J 7 bases short, with 16 bases between. The length of the CDR3 is 15 residues. CDR1 and CDR2 from the germline V gene are SGHDN and FVKESK. The CDR3 region has the DNA TGTGCCAGCAGCCGCCAGGGGCTCTACAGTGAAAAACTGTTTTTT. It codes for CASSRQGLYSEKLFF.

V gene TRBV28 combines with J gene TRBJ2-5, with D unresolved. The CDR3 sequence is 13 residues long. Germline CDR1 is MDHEN and CDR2 is SYDVKM. V shed 2 bases and J shed 2 bases, with 6 bases lying between them. CDR3 protein: CASSLRPQETQYF. CDR3 bases: TGTGCCAGCAGTTTACGCCCTCAAGAGACCCAGTACTTC.

This clonotype was seen a few times. J is TRBJ2-3 and V is TRBV2, with D tentatively TRBD2 (6 bases). This CDR3 is built from 14 residues. The ends were cut back, 3 bases at V and 5 bases at J, with 12 bases in the middle. Germline values: CDR1 SNHLY, CDR2 FYNNEI. The DNA of the CDR3 is TGTGCCAGCAGTGAGAAGGGAGGAAGAGATACGCAGTATTTT. Translated: CASSEKGGRDTQYF.

This clonotype was found many times. The chain links TRBV15 to TRBJ2-5; perhaps TRBD2 as D (6 bases). CDR3 size: 16 residues. Germline loops: CDR1 LNHNV, CDR2 YYDKDF (reference sequence). The V end was cut by 1 base, the J end by 2 bases, with 14 bases between. The CDR3 bases are TGTGCCACCAGCAGAGGAGTTACTGGGGGGCAAGAGACCCAGTACTTC. Amino acid sequence: CATSRGVTGGQETQYF.

The chain carries TRBV5-6 and TRBJ2-7; D may be TRBD2 (5 bases). Per germline, CDR1 SGHDT and CDR2 YYEEEE. The V end lost 2 bases, the J end lost 0 bases, and 12 bases lay between the germline ends. There are 15 residues in the CDR3. CDR3 nucleotide sequence: TGTGCCAGCAGCTTATTAGCGCAGAGCTCCTACGAGCAGTACTTC. It encodes CASSLLAQSSYEQYF.

V and J are TRBV29-1 and TRBJ2-7, with a weak D call TRBD1 (7 bases). CDR3 length: 12 residues. From germline, CDR1 is SQVTM and CDR2 ANQGSEA. V lost 4 bases, J lost 5 bases, and 12 bases lay in between. The CDR3 spells CSVGQGGDEQYF. The CDR3, as DNA: TGCAGCGTTGGCCAGGGGGGCGACGAGCAGTACTTC.

This clonotype has more than one count but fewer than ten. The DNA for the CDR3 is TGCGCCAGCAGCCCCCAGGAGGGGGGGCGAGAGACCCAGTACTTC. Translated, it gives CASSPQEGGRETQYF. The V and J genes are TRBV4-1 and TRBJ2-5; perhaps TRBD2 as D (7 bases). The V gene's germline CDR1 is MGHRA and CDR2 YSYEKL. The germline V and J ends were trimmed by 4 bases and 4 bases, with 16 bases remaining between them. This CDR3 contains 15 residues.

Regarding this clonotype: Possible read error: a much larger clone is one base away. CDR3 sequence (DNA): TGTGCCAGCAGTTACGGGACAGGGGGCAATCAGCTCCAGCATTTT. Its protein is CASSYGTGGNQLQHF. The chain uses TRBV6-5 and TRBJ1-5; 12 bases match TRBD1. Germline CDR1 reads MNHEY; CDR2 reads SVGAGI. The CDR3 is 15 residues long.

This clonotype was detected ten times or more. The chain has TRBV7-9 and TRBJ1-5, with TRBD1 matching 9 bases. Germline V gene lookup returns CDR1 SEHNR and CDR2 FQNEAQ (reference sequence). Germline trimming cut 1 base from V and 1 base from J; bases unmatched to any gene: 11. CDR3 length: 19 amino acids. The CDR3 spells CASSLEGNAGTGSNQPQHF. In DNA, the CDR3 is TGTGCCAGCAGCTTAGAGGGGAATGCCGGGACAGGGAGCAATCAGCCCCAGCATTTT.

The V and J genes are TRBV23-1 and TRBJ2-3; 9 bases line up with TRBD2. TRBV23-1 is labeled an ORF, and its function is uncertain. The V and J ends lost 2 bases and 0 bases, in that order; junction bases with no gene match: 9. The CDR3 has 18 amino acids. Written as DNA, the CDR3 is TGCGCCAGCAGTCAACTCCCCGGGCTAGCGGGAAGCACAGATACGCAGTATTTT. This codes for CASSQLPGLAGSTDTQYF.

The rearrangement uses TRBV10-3 and TRBJ1-1, with TRBD1 matching over 9 bases. The V and J ends lost 6 bases and 2 bases, in that order; junction bases with no gene match: 4. This CDR3 spans 14 amino acids. The germline gives CDR1 ENHRY, CDR2 SYGVKD. The CDR3 sequence: CAIRGTGRNTEAFF. CDR3 nucleotide sequence: TGTGCCATCAGGGGGACAGGGAGAAACACTGAAGCTTTCTTT.

This clonotype came up many times. The rearrangement joins TRBV12-3 or TRBV12-4 to TRBJ1-5, with D possibly TRBD1 on 6 matching bases. The length of the CDR3 is 15 residues. Deletions cut 1 base from V and 5 bases from J, with 12 bases between. The CDR3 protein is CASSLVGAEDQPQHF. DNA for the CDR3: TGTGCCAGCAGTTTAGTGGGGGCCGAAGATCAGCCCCAGCATTTT.

This clonotype has a count of ten or more. CDR3 in DNA: TGTGCCAGCAGTCTAGGGACAGGGTACGAGCAGTACGTC. This translates into CASSLGTGYEQYV. J is TRBJ2-7 and V is TRBV6-6, with TRBD1 matching 9 bases. The V gene's germline CDR1 is MNHNY and CDR2 SVGAGI (reference sequence). The CDR3 has 13 amino acids. Trimming at V came to 5 bases and at J to 4 bases, leaving 3 bases not matched to a gene.

This clonotype was observed at least ten times. The J gene is TRBJ1-6, the V gene TRBV20-1; tentatively, D is TRBD1 (6 bases). V was clipped by 1 base and J by 6 bases, with 13 bases between them. The germline V gene encodes CDR1 DFQATT and CDR2 SNEGSKA (reference sequence). This CDR3 is built from 15 residues. The CDR3 spells CSARAGRDINSPLHF. CDR3 DNA: TGCAGTGCTAGAGCCGGGAGGGACATTAATTCACCCCTCCACTTT.

The chain has TRBV6-4 and TRBJ1-5; TRBD1 might be the D (5 bases). Germline values: CDR1 MRHNA, CDR2 SNTAGT. This CDR3 has 17 amino acids. The germline V and J ends were trimmed by 3 bases and 1 base, with 16 bases remaining between them. CDR3 loop: CASSEVGGAGSNQPQHF. The DNA of the CDR3 is TGTGCCAGCAGTGAGGTAGGAGGGGCCGGGAGCAATCAGCCCCAGCATTTT.

This clonotype was observed at least ten times. The chain is built from TRBV5-1 and TRBJ2-1; D possibly matches TRBD1 or TRBD2 (5 bases each). The CDR3 extends over 17 amino acids. In germline, CDR1 is SGHRS, CDR2 YFSETQ. The V end was cut by 1 base, the J end by 5 bases, with 19 bases between. The CDR3 is CASSLRSGRYLDNEQFF. CDR3 nucleotide sequence: TGCGCCAGCAGCTTGAGGTCGGGGCGGTATCTGGACAATGAGCAGTTCTTC.

Ten or more counts support this clonotype. This chain joins TRBV11-2 and TRBJ2-3; 10 bases map to TRBD2. Germline-derived CDR1 and CDR2 are SGHAT and FQNNGV. The CDR3 is 15 residues long. V shed 5 bases, J shed 3 bases, and the junction held 5 bases outside the gene matches. The CDR3 sequence: CASSKSGGATDTQYF. Here the CDR3 DNA reads TGTGCCAGCAGCAAGAGCGGGGGGGCAACAGATACGCAGTATTTT.

This clonotype occurred many times. Here the CDR3 reads CASSYSDGGHQPQHF. The CDR3 coding sequence is TGTGCCAGCAGTTACTCGGACGGGGGCCATCAGCCCCAGCATTTT. The rearrangement links TRBV6-6 to TRBJ1-5; TRBD1 is a possible D gene (6 bases). The V end lost 0 bases, the J end lost 5 bases, and 11 bases lay between the germline ends. Germline values: CDR1 MNHNY, CDR2 SVGAGI (reference sequence). The CDR3 runs to 15 residues.